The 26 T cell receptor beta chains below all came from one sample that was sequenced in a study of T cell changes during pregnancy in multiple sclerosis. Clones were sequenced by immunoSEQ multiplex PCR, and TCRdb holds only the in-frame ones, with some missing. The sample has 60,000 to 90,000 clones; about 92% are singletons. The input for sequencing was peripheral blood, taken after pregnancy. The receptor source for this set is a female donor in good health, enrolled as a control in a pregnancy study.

The CDR3 loop reads CASSQSAGVVSYEQYF. CDR3 bases: TGTGCCAGCAGCCAATCAGCGGGAGTTGTGTCCTACGAGCAGTACTTC. V usage is TRBV4-2 and J usage is TRBJ2-7, with 8 bases that match TRBD2. The germline V gene has CDR1 LGHNA and CDR2 YNFKEQ. V shed 2 bases, J shed 1 base, and the junction held 7 bases outside the gene matches. This CDR3 region has 16 residues.

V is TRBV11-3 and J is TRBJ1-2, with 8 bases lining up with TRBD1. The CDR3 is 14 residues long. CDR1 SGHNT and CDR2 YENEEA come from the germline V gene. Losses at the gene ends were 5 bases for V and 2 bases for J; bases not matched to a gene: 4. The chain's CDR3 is CASSARGRNYGYTF. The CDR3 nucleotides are TGTGCCAGCAGCGCCAGGGGGCGCAACTATGGCTACACCTTC. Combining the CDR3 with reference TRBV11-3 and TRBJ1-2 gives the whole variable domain EAGVVQSPRYKIIEKKQPVAFWCNPISGHNTLYWYLQNLGQGPELLIRYENEEAVDDSQLPKDRFSAERLKGVDSTLKIQPAELGDSAVYLCASSARGRNYGYTFGSGTRLTVV.

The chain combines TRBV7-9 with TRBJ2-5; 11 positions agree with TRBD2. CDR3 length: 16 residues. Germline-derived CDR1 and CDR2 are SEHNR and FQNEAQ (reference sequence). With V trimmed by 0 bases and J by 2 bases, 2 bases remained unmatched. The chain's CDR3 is CASSLASGGVQETQYF. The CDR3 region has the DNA TGTGCCAGCAGCTTAGCTAGCGGGGGGGTTCAAGAGACCCAGTACTTC.

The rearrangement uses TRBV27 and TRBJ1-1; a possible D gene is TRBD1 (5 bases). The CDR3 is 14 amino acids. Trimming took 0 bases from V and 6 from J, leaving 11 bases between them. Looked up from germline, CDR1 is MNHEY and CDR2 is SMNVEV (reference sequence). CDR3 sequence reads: CASSLSSRVSEAFF. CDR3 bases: TGTGCCAGCAGTTTATCGAGCAGGGTATCTGAAGCTTTCTTT.

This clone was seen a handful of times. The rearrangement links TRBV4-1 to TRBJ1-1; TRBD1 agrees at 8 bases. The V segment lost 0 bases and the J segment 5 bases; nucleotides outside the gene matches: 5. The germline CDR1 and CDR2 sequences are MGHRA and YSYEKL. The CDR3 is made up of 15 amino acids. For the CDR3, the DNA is TGCGCCAGCAGCCAAGACCCCGGGACAGGTACTGAAGCTTTCTTT. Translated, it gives CASSQDPGTGTEAFF.

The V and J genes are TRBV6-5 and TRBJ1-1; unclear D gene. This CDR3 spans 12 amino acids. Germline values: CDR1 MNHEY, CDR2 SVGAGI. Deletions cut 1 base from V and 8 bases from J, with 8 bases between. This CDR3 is CASSYLRGEAFF. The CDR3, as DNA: TGTGCCAGCAGTTACTTGAGAGGCGAAGCTTTCTTT.

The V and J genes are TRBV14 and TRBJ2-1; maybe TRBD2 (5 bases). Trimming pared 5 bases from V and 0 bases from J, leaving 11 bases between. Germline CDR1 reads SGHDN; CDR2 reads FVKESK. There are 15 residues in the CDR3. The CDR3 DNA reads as TGTGCCAGCAGCATGGCTCGGGGCTCCTACAATGAGCAGTTCTTC. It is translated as CASSMARGSYNEQFF.

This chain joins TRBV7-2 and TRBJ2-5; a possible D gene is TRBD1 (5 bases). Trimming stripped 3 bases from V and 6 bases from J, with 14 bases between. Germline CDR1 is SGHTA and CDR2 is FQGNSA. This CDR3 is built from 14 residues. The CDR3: CASSLSRASKTQYF. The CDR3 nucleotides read TGTGCCAGCAGCTTGAGCAGGGCGAGCAAGACCCAGTACTTC.

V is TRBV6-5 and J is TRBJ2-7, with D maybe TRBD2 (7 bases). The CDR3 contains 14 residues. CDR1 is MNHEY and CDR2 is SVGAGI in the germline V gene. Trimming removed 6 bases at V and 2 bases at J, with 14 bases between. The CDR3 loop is CASSNNGGPYEQYF. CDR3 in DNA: TGTGCCAGCAGCAATAACGGGGGGCCCTACGAGCAGTACTTC.

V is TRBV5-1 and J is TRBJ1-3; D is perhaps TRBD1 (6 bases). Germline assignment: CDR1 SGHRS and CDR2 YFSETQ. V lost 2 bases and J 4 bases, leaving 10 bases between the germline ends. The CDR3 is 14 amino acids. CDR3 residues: CASSFTGYGNTIYF. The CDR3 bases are TGCGCCAGCAGCTTCACAGGGTACGGAAACACCATATATTTT.

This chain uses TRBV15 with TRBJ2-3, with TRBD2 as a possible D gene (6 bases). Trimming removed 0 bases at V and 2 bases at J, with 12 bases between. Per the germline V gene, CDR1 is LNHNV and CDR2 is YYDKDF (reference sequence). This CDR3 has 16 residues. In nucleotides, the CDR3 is TGTGCCACCAGCAGAGATTCCCTAGCGCACACAGATACGCAGTATTTT. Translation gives CATSRDSLAHTDTQYF.

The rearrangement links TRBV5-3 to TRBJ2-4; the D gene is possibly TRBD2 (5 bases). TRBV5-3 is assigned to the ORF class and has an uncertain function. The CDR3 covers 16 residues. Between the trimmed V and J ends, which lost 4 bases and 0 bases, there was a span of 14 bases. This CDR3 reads CARSPRRAVAKNIQYF. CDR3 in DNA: TGTGCCAGAAGCCCCCGGCGGGCCGTAGCCAAAAACATTCAGTACTTC.

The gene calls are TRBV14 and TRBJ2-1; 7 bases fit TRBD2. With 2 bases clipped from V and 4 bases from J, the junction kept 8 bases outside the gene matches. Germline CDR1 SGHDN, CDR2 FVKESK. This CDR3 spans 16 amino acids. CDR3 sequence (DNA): TGTGCCAGCAGCCAATCCCAAGCGGGACTGTACAATGAGCAGTTCTTC. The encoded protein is CASSQSQAGLYNEQFF. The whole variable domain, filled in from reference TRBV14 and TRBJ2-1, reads EAGVTQFPSHSVIEKGQTVTLRCDPISGHDNLYWYRRVMGKEIKFLLHFVKESKQDESGMPNNRFLAERTGGTYSTLKVQPAELEDSGVYFCASSQSQAGLYNEQFFGPGTRLTVL.

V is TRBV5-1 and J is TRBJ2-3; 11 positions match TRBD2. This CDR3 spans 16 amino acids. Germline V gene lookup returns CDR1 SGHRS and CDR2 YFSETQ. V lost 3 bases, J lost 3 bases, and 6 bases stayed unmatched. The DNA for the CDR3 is TGCGCCAGCAGCTGGAGAACTAGCGGGAGTACAGATACGCAGTATTTT. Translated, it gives CASSWRTSGSTDTQYF.

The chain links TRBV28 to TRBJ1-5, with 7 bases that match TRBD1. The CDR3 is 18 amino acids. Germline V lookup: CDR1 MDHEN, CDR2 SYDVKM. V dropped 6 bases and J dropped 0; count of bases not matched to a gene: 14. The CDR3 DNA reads TGTGCCAGCAGCTGGACAGGCCTTTTCAAGTATAGCAATCAGCCCCAGCATTTT. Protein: CASSWTGLFKYSNQPQHF.

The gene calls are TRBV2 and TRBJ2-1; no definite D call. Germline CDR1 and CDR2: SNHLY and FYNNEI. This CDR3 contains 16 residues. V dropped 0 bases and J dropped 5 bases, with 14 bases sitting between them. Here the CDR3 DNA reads TGTGCCAGCAGTGAAGCCGCAGGTCTCGGCGACAATGAGCAGTTCTTC. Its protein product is CASSEAAGLGDNEQFF.

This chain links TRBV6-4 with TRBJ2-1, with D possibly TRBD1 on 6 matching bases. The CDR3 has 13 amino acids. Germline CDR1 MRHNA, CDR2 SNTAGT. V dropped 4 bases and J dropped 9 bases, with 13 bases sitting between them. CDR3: CASSAGTRGEQFF. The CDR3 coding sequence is TGTGCCAGCAGTGCGGGGACACGCGGTGAGCAGTTCTTC.

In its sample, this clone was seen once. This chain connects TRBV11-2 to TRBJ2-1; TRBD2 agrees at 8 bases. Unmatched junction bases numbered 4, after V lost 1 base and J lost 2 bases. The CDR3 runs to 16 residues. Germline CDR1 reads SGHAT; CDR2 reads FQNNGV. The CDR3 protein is CASSLGVLAAYNEQFF. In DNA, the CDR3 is TGTGCCAGCAGCTTAGGGGTACTAGCGGCCTACAATGAGCAGTTCTTC.

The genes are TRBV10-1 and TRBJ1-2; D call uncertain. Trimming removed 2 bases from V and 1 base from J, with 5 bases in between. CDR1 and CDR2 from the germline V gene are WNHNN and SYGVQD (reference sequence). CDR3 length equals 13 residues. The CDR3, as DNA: TGCGCCAGCAGTGAGGGGCTTAACTATGGCTACACCTTC. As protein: CASSEGLNYGYTF.

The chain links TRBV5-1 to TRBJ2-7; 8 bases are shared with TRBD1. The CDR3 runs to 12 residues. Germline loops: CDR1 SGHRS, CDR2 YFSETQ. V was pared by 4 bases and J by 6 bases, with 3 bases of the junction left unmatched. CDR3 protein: CASSQDRVEQYF. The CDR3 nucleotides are TGCGCCAGCAGCCAGGACAGGGTCGAGCAGTACTTC.

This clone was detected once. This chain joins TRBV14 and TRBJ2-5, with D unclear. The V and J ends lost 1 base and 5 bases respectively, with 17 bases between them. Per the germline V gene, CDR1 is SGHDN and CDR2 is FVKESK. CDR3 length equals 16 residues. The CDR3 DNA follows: TGTGCCAGCAGCCAAGGAGGTTCCAACCGGCCGGAGACCCAGTACTTC. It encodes CASSQGGSNRPETQYF.

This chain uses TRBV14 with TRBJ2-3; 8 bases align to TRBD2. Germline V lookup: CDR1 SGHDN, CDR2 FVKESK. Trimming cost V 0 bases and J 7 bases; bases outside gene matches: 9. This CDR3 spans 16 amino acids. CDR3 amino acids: CASSQDLTTSGHTQYF. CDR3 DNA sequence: TGTGCCAGCAGCCAAGATCTTACCACTAGCGGACATACGCAGTATTTT.

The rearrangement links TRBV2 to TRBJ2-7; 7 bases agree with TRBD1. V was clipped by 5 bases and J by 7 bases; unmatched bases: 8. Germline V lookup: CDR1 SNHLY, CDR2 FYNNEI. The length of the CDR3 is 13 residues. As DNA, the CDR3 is TGTGCCAGCAGTTCCGACAGGGTGAGGGAGCAGTACTTC. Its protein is CASSSDRVREQYF.

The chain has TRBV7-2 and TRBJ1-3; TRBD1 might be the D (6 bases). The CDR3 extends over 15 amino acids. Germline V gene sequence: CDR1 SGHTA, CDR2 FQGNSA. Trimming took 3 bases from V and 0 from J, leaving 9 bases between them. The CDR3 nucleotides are TGTGCCAGCAGCTTGCAGGGGCCCTCTGGAAACACCATATATTTT. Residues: CASSLQGPSGNTIYF. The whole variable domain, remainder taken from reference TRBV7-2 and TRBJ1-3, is GAGVSQSPSNKVTEKGKDVELRCDPISGHTALYWYRQSLGQGLEFLIYFQGNSAPDKSGLPSDRFSAERTGGSVSTLTIQRTQQEDSAVYLCASSLQGPSGNTIYFGEGSWLTVV.

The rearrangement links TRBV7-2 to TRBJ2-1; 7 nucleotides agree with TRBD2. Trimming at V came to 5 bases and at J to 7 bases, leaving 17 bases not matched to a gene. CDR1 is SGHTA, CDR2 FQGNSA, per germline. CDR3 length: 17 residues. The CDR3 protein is CASSPVSLATAPNEQFF. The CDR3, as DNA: TGTGCCAGCAGCCCCGTTTCACTAGCGACGGCACCTAATGAGCAGTTCTTC.

This chain's CDR3 is CASSYSPNSYQGYTF. As DNA, the CDR3 is TGTGCCAGCAGTTACTCGCCCAACTCTTACCAAGGCTACACCTTC. V usage is TRBV6-5 and J usage is TRBJ1-2; unclear D gene. The CDR3 consists of 15 residues. CDR1 and CDR2 from the germline V gene are MNHEY and SVGAGI. V was trimmed by 0 bases and J by 8 bases, leaving 16 bases between them.